The 2 T cell receptor beta chains below were found in one sample sequenced in a study of CD8+ T cells in alopecia areata. In each case, RNA was isolated and then reverse transcribed into cDNA as the sequencing template. Clones were sequenced by immunoSEQ multiplex PCR, and TCRdb holds only the in-frame ones, with some missing. The sample carries 180,000 or so clones, 67% recorded once. Sequencing used CD8+ T cells sorted from blood, obtained at week 0. The source is a human donor with alopecia areata.

The chain uses TRBV30 and TRBJ1-1; no firm D call. V was clipped by 3 bases and J by 1 base, with 9 bases between them. This CDR3 region has 13 residues. Germline V gene data show CDR1 as GTSNPN and CDR2 as SVGIG (reference sequence). CDR3 region: CAWRTGKNTEAFF. Written as DNA, the CDR3 is TGTGCCTGGAGAACCGGGAAGAACACTGAAGCTTTCTTT.

The V gene is TRBV7-9, the J gene TRBJ2-5; no reliable D call. The V gene lost 4 bases and the J gene lost 7 bases, with 10 bases spanning the gap. The CDR3 totals 12 residues. From germline, CDR1 is SEHNR and CDR2 FQNEAQ (reference sequence). Written as DNA, the CDR3 is TGTGCCAGCAGCTACCTATCGGGGACCCAGTACTTC. Residues: CASSYLSGTQYF.